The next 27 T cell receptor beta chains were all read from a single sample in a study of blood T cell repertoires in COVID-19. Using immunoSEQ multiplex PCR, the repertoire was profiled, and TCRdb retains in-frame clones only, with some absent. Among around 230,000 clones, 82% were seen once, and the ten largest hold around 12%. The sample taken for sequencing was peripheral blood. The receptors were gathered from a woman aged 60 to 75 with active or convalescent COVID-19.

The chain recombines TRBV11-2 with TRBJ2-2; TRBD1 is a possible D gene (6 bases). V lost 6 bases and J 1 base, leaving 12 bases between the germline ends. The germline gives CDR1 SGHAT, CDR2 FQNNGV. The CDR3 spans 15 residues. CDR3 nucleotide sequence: TGTGCCAGCAGACAGGGACGGATGAACACCGGGGAGCTGTTTTTT. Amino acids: CASRQGRMNTGELFF.

CDR3 protein: CASSNQGMGTEAFF. CDR3 nucleotide sequence: TGTGCCAGTAGTAATCAGGGAATGGGCACTGAAGCTTTCTTT. This chain connects TRBV19 to TRBJ1-1; D may be TRBD1 (5 bases). The V gene's germline CDR1 is LNHDA and CDR2 SQIVND (reference sequence). This CDR3 comprises 14 residues. Trimming shortened V by 4 bases and J by 4 bases, and 13 bases separated the two germline ends.

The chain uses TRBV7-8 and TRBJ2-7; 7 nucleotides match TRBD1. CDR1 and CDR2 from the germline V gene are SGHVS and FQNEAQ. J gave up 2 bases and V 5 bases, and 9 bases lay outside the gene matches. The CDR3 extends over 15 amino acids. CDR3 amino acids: CASSVPAGGPYEQYF. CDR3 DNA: TGTGCCAGCAGCGTCCCGGCAGGGGGACCCTACGAGCAGTACTTC.

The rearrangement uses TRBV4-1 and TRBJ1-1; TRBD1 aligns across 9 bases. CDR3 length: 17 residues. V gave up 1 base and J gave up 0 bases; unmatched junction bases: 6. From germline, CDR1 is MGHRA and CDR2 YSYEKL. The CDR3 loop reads CASSQGGGQGLNTEAFF. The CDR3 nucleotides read TGCGCCAGCAGCCAAGGGGGGGGACAGGGTTTGAACACTGAAGCTTTCTTT.

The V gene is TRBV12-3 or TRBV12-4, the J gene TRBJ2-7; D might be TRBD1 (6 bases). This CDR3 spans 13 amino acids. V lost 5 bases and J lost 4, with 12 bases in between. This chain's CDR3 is CASSAQRGYEQYF. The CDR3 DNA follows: TGTGCCAGCAGTGCCCAAAGGGGGTACGAGCAGTACTTC.

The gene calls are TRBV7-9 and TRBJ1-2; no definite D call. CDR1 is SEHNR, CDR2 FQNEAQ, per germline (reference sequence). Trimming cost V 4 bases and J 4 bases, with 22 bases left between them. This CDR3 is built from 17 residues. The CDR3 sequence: CASSSPVRGKSPYGYTF. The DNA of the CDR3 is TGTGCCAGCAGCTCCCCCGTTAGAGGGAAGTCACCCTATGGCTACACCTTC.

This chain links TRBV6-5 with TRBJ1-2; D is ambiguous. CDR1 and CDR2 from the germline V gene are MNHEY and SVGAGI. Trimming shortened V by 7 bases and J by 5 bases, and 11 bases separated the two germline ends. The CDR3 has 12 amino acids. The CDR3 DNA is TGTGCCAGCATTTCCGCACAATATGGCTACACCTTC. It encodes CASISAQYGYTF.

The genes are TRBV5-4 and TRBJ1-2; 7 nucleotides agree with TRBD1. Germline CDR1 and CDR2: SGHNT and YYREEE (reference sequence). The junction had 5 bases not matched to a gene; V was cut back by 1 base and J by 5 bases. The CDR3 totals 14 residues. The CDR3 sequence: CASSLYGTEYGYTF. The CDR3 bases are TGTGCCAGCAGCTTGTACGGGACAGAGTATGGCTACACCTTC.

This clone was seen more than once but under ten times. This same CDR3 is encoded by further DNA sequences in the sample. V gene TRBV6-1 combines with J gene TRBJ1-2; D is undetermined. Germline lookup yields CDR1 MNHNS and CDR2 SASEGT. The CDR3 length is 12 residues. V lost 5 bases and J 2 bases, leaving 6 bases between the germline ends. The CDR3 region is CASSSGNYGYTF. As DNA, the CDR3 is TGTGCCAGCAGTTCGGGGAACTATGGCTACACCTTC.

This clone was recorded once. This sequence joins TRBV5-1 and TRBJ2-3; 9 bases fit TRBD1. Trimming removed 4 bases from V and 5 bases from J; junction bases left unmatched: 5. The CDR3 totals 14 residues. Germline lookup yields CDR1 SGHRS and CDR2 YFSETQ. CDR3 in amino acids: CASSRGQGLDTQYF. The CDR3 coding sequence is TGCGCCAGCAGCCGGGGACAGGGTTTAGATACGCAGTATTTT.

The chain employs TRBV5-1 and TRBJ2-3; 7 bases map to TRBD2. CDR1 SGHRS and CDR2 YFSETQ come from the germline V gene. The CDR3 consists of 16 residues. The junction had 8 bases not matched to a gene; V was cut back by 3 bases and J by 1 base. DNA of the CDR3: TGCGCCAGCAGCTGGGGGGGTCGGGGACGCACAGATACGCAGTATTTT. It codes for CASSWGGRGRTDTQYF.

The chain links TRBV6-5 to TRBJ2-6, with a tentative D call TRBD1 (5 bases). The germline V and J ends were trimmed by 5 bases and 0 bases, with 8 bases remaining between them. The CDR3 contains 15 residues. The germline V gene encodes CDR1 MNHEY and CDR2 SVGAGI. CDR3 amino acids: CASSTTGSGANVLTF. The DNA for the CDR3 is TGTGCCAGCAGTACCACAGGCTCTGGGGCCAACGTCCTGACTTTC.

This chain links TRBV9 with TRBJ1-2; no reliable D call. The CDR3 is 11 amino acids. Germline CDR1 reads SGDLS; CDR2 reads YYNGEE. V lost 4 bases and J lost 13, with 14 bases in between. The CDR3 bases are TGTGCCAGCAGCTCCGCCCTAGGTCTCACCTTC. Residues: CASSSALGLTF.

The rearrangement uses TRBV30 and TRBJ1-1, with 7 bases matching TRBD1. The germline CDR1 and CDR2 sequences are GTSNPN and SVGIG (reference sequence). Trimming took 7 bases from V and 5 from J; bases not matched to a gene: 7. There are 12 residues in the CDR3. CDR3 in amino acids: CALTGPGTEAFF. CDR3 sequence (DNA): TGTGCCTTGACAGGGCCTGGGACTGAAGCTTTCTTT.

This chain's CDR3 is CASRGRRGYGYTF. The CDR3 DNA follows: TGTGCCAGCAGGGGGAGGCGGGGGTATGGCTACACCTTC. The genes are TRBV2 and TRBJ1-2, with a possible D match to TRBD1 (5 bases). With 6 bases removed from V and 5 bases from J, the gap between germline ends came to 13 bases. Germline-derived CDR1 and CDR2 are SNHLY and FYNNEI. The CDR3 is 13 amino acids.

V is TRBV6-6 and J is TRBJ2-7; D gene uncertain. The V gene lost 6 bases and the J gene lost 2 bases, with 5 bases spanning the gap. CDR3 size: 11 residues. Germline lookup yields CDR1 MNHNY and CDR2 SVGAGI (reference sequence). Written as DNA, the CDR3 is TGTGCCAGCAGCCCGGCCTACGAGCAGTACTTC. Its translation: CASSPAYEQYF.

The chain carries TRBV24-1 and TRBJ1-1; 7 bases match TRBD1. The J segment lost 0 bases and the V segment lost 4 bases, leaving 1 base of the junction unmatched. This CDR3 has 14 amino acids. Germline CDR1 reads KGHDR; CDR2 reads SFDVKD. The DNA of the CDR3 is TGTGCCACCAGTGAGACAGGGCTGAACACTGAAGCTTTCTTT. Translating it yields CATSETGLNTEAFF.

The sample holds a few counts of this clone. CDR3 sequence: CAWSVLGGATGELFF. The CDR3 DNA is TGTGCCTGGAGTGTACTAGGAGGGGCCACCGGGGAGCTGTTTTTT. This rearrangement joins TRBV30 to TRBJ2-2; possible D gene TRBD2, 6 bases. Between the trimmed V and J ends, which lost 0 bases and 4 bases, there was a span of 12 bases. This CDR3 is built from 15 residues. CDR1 and CDR2 from the germline V gene are GTSNPN and SVGIG (reference sequence).

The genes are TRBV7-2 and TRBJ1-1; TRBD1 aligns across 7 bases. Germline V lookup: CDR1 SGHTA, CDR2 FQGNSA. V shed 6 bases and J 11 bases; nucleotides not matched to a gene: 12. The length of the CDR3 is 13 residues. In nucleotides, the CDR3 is TGTGCCAGCAGGCTCGATTTACAGGGACAGGCTTTCTTT. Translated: CASRLDLQGQAFF. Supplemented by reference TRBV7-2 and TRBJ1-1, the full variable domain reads GAGVSQSPSNKVTEKGKDVELRCDPISGHTALYWYRQSLGQGLEFLIYFQGNSAPDKSGLPSDRFSAERTGGSVSTLTIQRTQQEDSAVYLCASRLDLQGQAFFGQGTRLTVV.

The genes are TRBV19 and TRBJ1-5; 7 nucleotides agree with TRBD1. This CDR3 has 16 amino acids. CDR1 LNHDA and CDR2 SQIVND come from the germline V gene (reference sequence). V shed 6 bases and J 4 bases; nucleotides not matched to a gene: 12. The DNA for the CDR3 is TGTGCCAGTAGCTCGGAGGGGGCAAGGCGGAATCAGCCCCAGCATTTT. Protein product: CASSSEGARRNQPQHF.

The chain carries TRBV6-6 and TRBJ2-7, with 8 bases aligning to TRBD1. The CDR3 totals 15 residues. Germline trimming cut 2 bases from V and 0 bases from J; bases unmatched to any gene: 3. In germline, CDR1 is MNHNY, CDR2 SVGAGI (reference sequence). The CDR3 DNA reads TGTGCCAGCAGTTACACGGGACAGGCCTCCTACGAGCAGTACTTC. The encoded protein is CASSYTGQASYEQYF.

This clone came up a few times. DNA for the CDR3: TGCGCCAGCAGCCAGGAACCTAGTATTAGTGGAAACACCATATATTTT. Protein: CASSQEPSISGNTIYF. The chain uses TRBV4-3 and TRBJ1-3; D call uncertain. CDR1 and CDR2 from the germline V gene are LGHNA and YSLEER. Trimming left V 3 bases short and J 3 bases short, with 15 bases between. This CDR3 is 16 amino acids long.

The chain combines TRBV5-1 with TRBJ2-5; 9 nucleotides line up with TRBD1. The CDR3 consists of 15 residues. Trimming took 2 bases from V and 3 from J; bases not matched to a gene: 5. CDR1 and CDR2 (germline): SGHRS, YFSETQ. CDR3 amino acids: CASSLQGAREETQYF. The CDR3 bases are TGCGCCAGCAGCTTACAGGGGGCTCGGGAAGAGACCCAGTACTTC. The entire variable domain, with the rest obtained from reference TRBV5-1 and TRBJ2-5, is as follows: KAGVTQTPRYLIKTRGQQVTLSCSPISGHRSVSWYQQTPGQGLQFLFEYFSETQRNKGNFPGRFSGRQFSNSRSEMNVSTLELGDSALYLCASSLQGAREETQYFGPGTRLLVL.

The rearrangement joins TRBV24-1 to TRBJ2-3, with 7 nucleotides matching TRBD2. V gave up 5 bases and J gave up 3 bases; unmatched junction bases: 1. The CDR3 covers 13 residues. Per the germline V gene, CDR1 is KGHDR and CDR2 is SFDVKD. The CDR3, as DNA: TGTGCCACCAGTGGAGCGGGAACAGATACGCAGTATTTT. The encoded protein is CATSGAGTDTQYF.

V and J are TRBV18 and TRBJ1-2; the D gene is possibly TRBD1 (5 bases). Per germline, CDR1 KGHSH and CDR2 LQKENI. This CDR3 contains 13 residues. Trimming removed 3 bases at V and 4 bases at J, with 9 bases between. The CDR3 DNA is TGTGCCAGCTCACCGAGGGGAGGCTATGGCTACACCTTC. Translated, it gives CASSPRGGYGYTF.

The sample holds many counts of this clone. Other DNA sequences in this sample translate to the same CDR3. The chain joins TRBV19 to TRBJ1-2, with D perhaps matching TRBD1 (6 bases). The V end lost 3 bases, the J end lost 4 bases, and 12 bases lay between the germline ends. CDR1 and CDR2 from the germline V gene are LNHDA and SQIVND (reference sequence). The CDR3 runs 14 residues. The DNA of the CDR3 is TGTGCCAGTAGTATCGCAGGGGAGAGCTATGGCTACACCTTC. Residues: CASSIAGESYGYTF.

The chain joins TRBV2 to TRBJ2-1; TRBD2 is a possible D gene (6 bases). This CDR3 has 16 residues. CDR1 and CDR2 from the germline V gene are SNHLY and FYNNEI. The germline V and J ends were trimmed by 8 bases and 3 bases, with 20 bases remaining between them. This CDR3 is CASSRGSGLFYNEQFF. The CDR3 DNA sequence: TGTGCCAGCTCTCGGGGTAGCGGCTTGTTCTACAATGAGCAGTTCTTC.